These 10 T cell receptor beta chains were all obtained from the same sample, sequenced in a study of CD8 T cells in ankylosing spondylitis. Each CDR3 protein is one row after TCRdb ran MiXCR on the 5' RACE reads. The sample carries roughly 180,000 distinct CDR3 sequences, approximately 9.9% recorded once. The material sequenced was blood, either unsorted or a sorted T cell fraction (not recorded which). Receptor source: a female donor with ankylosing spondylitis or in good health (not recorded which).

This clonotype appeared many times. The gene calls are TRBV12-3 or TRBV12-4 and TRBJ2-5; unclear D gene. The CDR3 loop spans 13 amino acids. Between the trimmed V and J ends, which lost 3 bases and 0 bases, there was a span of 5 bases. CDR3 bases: TGTGCCAGCAGTTTTAAGGACCAAGAGACCCAGTACTTC. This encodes CASSFKDQETQYF.

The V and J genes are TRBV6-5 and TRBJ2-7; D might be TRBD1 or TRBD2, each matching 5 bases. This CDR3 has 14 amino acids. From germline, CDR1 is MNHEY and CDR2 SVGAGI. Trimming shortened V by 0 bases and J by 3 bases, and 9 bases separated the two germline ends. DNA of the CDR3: TGTGCCAGCAGTTACTCCGGGACCCTCTACGAGCAGTACTTC. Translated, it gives CASSYSGTLYEQYF.

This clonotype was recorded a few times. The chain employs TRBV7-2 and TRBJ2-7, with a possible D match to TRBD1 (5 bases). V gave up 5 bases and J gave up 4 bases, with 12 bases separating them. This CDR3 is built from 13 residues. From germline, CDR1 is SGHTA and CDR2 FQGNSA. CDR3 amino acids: CASSTYQGYEQYF. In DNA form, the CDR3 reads TGTGCCAGCAGCACCTACCAGGGTTACGAGCAGTACTTC.

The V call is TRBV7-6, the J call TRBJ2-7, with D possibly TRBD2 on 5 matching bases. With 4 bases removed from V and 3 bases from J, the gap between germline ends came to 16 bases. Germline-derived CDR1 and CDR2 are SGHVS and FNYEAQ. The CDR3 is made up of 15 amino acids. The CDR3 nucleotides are TGTGCCAGCAGCTCAGACCCGGGGATATTCTACGAGCAGTACTTC. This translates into CASSSDPGIFYEQYF.

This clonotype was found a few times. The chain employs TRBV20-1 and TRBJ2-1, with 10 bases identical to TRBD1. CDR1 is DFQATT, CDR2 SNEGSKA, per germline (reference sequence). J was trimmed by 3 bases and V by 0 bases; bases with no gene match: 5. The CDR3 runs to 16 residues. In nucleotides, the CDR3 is TGCAGTGCTAGAGAGGGACAGGGGCCCTTCTACAATGAGCAGTTCTTC. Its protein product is CSAREGQGPFYNEQFF.

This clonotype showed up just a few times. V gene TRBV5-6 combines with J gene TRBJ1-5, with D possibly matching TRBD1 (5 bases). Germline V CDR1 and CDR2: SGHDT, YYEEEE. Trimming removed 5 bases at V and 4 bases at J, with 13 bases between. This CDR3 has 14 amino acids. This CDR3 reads CASRPWGENQPQHF. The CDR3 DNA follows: TGTGCCAGCAGACCCTGGGGGGAGAATCAGCCCCAGCATTTT.

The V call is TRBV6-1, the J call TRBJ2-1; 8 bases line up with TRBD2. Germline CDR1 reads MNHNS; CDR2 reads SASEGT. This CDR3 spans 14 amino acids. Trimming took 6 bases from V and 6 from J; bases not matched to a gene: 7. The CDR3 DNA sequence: TGTGCCAGCAGGCTAGCGGGCGCCTTCAATGAGCAGTTCTTC. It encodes CASRLAGAFNEQFF.

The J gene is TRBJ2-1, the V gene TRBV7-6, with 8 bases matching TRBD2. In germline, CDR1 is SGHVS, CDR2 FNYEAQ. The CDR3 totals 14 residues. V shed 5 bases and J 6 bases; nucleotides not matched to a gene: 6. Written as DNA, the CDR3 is TGTGCCAGCAGCCAGGGGAGCGGGAGCAATGAGCAGTTCTTC. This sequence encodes CASSQGSGSNEQFF.

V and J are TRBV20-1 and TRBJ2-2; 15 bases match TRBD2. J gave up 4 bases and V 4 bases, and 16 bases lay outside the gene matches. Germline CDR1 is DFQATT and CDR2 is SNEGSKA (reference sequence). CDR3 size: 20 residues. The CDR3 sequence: CSAIAPGLAGGRIGTGELFF. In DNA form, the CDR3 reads TGCAGTGCTATAGCCCCCGGACTAGCGGGAGGGAGGATAGGCACCGGGGAGCTGTTTTTT.

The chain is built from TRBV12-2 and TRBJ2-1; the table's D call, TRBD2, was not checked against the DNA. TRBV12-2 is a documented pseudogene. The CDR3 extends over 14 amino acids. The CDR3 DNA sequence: TGTGCAAGTCGCCCCCCCGGCGGGAGACATGAGCAGTTCTTC. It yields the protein CASRPPGGRHEQFF.